This is a list of T cell receptor beta chains from one sample in a study of persistence of HIV-infected CD4 T cells. These receptors are not linked to any known antigen. Assay used: immunoSEQ multiplex PCR; TCRdb lists only in-frame clones, some missing. The sample carries 40,000 to 55,000 clones, about 88% recorded once. The input for sequencing was CD4+ T cells sorted from PBMCs after approximately 19-hour stimulation, taken from a patient who received antiretroviral therapy. These receptors were collected from an adult woman with HIV who was CMV-seropositive. The conserved cysteine and the conserved F or W are not part of the CDR3 here.

v_gene	len	CDR3aa
TRBV20-1	13	SASSPGQIYNEQF
TRBV30	11	AWNRQGVYEQY
TRBV29-1	11	SVVDRLIYGYT
TRBV29-1	13	SVAVGRDANSPLH
TRBV18	13	ASSTEQGFGNEQF
TRBV15	12	ATSRELTGSAIY
TRBV19	14	ASSANGWGQRLEAF
TRBV19	12	ASGQTDFTGELF
TRBV27	12	ASSFSTEVRAQH
TRBV14	10	ASSNGAEGYT
TRBV15	12	ATSRDRAAVEQF
TRBV7-3	15	ASSLGGQAGGYYGYT
TRBV5-1	12	ASSLDGGRIKLF
TRBV27	11	ASRARPNEKLF
TRBV10-3	12	AITSDRGDYGYT
TRBV24-1	13	ATSDPSSRYNEQF
TRBV30	14	ALYRRMPISSYGYT
TRBV2	11	ASQGTVNQPQH
TRBV10-3	12	AISASGVSYGYT
TRBV18	11	ASSQNRGTEAF
TRBV20-1	13	SASKEAGGPYEQY
TRBV30	13	AWSRDRGNTGELF
TRBV5-4	13	ASSSGTGSNYGYT